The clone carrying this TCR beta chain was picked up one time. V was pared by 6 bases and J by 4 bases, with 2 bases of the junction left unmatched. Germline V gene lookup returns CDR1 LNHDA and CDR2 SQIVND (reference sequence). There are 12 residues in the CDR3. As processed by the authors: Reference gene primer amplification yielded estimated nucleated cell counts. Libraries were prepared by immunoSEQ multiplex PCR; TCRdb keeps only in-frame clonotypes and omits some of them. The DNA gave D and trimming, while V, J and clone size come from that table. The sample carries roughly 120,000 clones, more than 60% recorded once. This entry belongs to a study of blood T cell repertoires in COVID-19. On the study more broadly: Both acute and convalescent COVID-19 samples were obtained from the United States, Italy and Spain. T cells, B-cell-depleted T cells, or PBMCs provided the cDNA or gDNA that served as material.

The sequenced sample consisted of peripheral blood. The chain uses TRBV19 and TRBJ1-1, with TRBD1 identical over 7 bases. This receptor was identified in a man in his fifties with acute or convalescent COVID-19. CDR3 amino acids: CASRNRGTEAFF. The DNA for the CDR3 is TGTGCCAGTAGAAACAGGGGCACTGAAGCTTTCTTT.